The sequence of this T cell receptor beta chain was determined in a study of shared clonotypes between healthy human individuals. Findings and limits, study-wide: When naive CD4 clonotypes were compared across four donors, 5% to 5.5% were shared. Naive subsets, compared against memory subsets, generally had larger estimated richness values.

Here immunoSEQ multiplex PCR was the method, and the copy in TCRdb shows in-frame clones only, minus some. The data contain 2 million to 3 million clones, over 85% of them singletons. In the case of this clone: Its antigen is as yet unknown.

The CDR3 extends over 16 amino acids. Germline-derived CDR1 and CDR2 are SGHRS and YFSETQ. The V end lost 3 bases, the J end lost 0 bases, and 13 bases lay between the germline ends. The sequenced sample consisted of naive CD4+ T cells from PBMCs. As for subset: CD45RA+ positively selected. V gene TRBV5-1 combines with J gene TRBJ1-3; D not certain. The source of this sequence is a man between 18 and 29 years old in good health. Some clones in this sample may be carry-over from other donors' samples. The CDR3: CASSSVPISSGNTIYF. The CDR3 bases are TGCGCCAGCAGCTCCGTCCCGATTAGCTCTGGAAACACCATATATTTT.